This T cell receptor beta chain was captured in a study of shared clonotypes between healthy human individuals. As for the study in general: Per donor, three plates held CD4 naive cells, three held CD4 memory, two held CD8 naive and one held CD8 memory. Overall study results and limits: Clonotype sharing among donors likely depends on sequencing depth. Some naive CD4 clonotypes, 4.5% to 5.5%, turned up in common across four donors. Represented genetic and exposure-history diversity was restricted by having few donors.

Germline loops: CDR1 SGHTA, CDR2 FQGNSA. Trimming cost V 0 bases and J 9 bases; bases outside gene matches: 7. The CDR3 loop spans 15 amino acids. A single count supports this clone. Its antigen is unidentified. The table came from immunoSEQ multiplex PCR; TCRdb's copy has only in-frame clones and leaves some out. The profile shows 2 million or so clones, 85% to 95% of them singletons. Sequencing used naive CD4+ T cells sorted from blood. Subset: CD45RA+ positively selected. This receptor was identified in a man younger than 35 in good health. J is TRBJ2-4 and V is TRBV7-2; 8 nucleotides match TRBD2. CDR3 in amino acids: CASSLAFGRESIQYF. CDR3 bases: TGTGCCAGCAGCTTAGCGTTCGGGAGGGAAAGCATTCAGTACTTC. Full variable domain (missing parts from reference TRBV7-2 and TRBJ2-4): GAGVSQSPSNKVTEKGKDVELRCDPISGHTALYWYRQSLGQGLEFLIYFQGNSAPDKSGLPSDRFSAERTGGSVSTLTIQRTQQEDSAVYLCASSLAFGRESIQYFGAGTRLSVL.